Below, 5 T cell receptor beta chains from the same sample are listed, as sequenced in a study of identical twins. Each CDR3 protein is one row after TCRdb ran MiXCR on the 5' RACE reads. The sample has some 730,000 distinct CDR3 sequences, over 15% seen once. These data are also associated with another study on T cells expressing NK-cell markers.

The specimen was PBMCs. All receptors derive from a woman aged 18 to 35 in good health.

This clonotype was detected once. CDR3: CSASGKRAYEQYF. CDR3 bases: TGCAGTGCCTCAGGAAAAAGAGCCTACGAGCAGTACTTC. The rearrangement links TRBV20-1 to TRBJ2-7; D gene ambiguous. Germline V CDR1 and CDR2: DFQATT, SNEGSKA (reference sequence). Deletions cut 6 bases from V and 2 bases from J, with 14 bases between. This CDR3 contains 13 residues.

The chain uses TRBV5-1 and TRBJ2-7; unclear D gene. The germline V and J ends were trimmed by 0 bases and 0 bases, with 16 bases remaining between them. The CDR3 consists of 17 residues. Germline-derived CDR1 and CDR2 are SGHRS and YFSETQ. DNA for the CDR3: TGCGCCAGCAGCTTGGAGCTAGGCCCACCCGGCTCCTACGAGCAGTACTTC. Translating gives CASSLELGPPGSYEQYF.

The chain couples TRBV29-1 to TRBJ2-7; D uncertain. Germline V CDR1 and CDR2: SQVTM, ANQGSEA. Trimming removed 4 bases at V and 6 bases at J, with 10 bases between. This CDR3 has 11 amino acids. In nucleotides, the CDR3 is TGCAGCGTTGTTTTTCAGAGCGAGCAGTACTTC. Residues: CSVVFQSEQYF.

This clonotype was observed a handful of times. The chain has TRBV7-2 and TRBJ2-7, with unresolved D. The V gene's germline CDR1 is SGHTA and CDR2 FQGNSA. This CDR3 has 13 amino acids. V lost 5 bases, J lost 12 bases, and 20 bases lay in between. The CDR3 nucleotides read TGTGCCAGCAGCCTCCTTGATTTAGGTTTGCTGTACTTC. Translating gives CASSLLDLGLLYF.

The chain uses TRBV7-2 and TRBJ2-3, with D tentatively TRBD2 (6 bases). The germline V gene encodes CDR1 SGHTA and CDR2 FQGNSA. Trimming took off 3 bases at V and 2 bases at J, with 12 bases between the two ends. The length of the CDR3 is 15 residues. CDR3: CASSFMRGSTDTQYF. DNA for the CDR3: TGTGCCAGCAGCTTTATGCGGGGATCCACAGATACGCAGTATTTT. The variable domain in full, completed from reference TRBV7-2 and TRBJ2-3, reads GAGVSQSPSNKVTEKGKDVELRCDPISGHTALYWYRQSLGQGLEFLIYFQGNSAPDKSGLPSDRFSAERTGGSVSTLTIQRTQQEDSAVYLCASSFMRGSTDTQYFGPGTRLTVL.